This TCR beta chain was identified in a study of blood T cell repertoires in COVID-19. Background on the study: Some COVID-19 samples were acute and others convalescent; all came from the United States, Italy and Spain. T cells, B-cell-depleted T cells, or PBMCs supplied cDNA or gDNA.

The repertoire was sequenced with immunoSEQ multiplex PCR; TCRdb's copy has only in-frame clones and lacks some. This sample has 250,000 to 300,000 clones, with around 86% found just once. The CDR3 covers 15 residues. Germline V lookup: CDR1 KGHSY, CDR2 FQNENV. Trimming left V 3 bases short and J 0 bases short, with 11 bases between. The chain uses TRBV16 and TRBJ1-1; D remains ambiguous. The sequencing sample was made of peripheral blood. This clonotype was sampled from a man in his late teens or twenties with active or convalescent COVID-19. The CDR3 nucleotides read TGTGCCAGCAGCCAGGGCAGCCTCATGAACACTGAAGCTTTCTTT. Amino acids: CASSQGSLMNTEAFF.